Listed below are T cell receptor beta chains from one sample, sequenced in a study of cytomegalovirus exposure and HLA in healthy donors. TCRdb's copy holds only in-frame clones and misses some; the assay was immunoSEQ multiplex PCR. The sample includes 250,000 to 400,000 clones, roughly 86% of them seen just once. The sample consisted of PBMCs. These receptors originate from a man aged 25-45 years in good health and CMV-seronegative. CDR3s include the opening cysteine and the closing phenylalanine or tryptophan. Each record gives: J gene, V gene, D gene, clone size, CDR3 protein, CDR3 DNA. The D gene is left open where the match is weak. Rows give clone size only sometimes, using once, few, many, or a class for an expanded clone.

TRBJ2-7,TRBV2,.,few,CASGEDRGEQYF,TGTGCCAGCGGGGAGGATCGGGGCGAGCAGTACTTC
TRBJ1-5,TRBV6-6,TRBD1,.,CASSYAQGAGNQPQHF,TGTGCCAGCAGTTACGCGCAGGGGGCTGGCAATCAGCCCCAGCATTTT
TRBJ2-2,TRBV5-1,.,.,CASSLEPNTGELFF,TGCGCCAGCAGCTTGGAGCCCAACACCGGGGAGCTGTTTTTT
TRBJ1-2,TRBV6-1,.,.,CASSEGGTWYGYTF,TGTGCCAGCAGCGAAGGAGGTACTTGGTATGGCTACACCTTC
TRBJ1-1,TRBV4-1,.,few,CASSQLTGLAFF,TGCGCCAGCAGCCAACTTACAGGGCTTGCTTTCTTT
TRBJ2-3,TRBV29-1,.,.,CSSLSRGLSTDTQYF,TGCAGCTCTCTAAGCAGGGGTTTGTCGACAGATACGCAGTATTTT
TRBJ2-1,TRBV7-9,TRBD2,.,CATRTSGGNNEQFF,TGTGCCACGCGGACTAGCGGGGGGAACAATGAGCAGTTCTTC
TRBJ2-7,TRBV7-9,TRBD1,.,CASSLVWDRAYEQYF,TGTGCCAGCAGCTTAGTTTGGGACAGAGCCTACGAGCAGTACTTC
TRBJ1-1,TRBV18,.,.,CASSPTGMNTEAFF,TGTGCCAGCTCACCAACAGGGATGAACACTGAAGCTTTCTTT
TRBJ2-5,TRBV7-9,TRBD1,.,CASSLGGTVQETQYF,TGTGCCAGCAGCTTAGGAGGGACAGTACAAGAGACCCAGTACTTC
TRBJ2-1,TRBV5-1,TRBD1,.,CASGQGANEQFF,TGCGCCAGCGGACAGGGGGCAAATGAGCAGTTCTTC
TRBJ1-6,TRBV7-9,TRBD1,.,CASSLGTGSASPLHF,TGTGCCAGCAGCTTAGGGACAGGGTCAGCTTCACCCCTCCACTTT
TRBJ2-5,TRBV5-6,TRBD1,many,CASSPVGGGRETQYF,TGTGCCAGCAGCCCGGTAGGGGGCGGCAGGGAGACCCAGTACTTC